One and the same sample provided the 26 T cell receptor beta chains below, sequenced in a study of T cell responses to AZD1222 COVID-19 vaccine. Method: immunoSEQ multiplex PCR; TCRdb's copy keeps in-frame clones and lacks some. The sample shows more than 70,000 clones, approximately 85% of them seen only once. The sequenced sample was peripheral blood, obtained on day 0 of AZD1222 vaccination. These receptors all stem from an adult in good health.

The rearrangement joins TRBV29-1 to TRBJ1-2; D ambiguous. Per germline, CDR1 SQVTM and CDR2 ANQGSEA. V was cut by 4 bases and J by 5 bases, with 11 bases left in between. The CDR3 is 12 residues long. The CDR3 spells CSVVGEGYGYTF. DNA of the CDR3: TGCAGCGTTGTTGGGGAGGGTTATGGCTACACCTTC.

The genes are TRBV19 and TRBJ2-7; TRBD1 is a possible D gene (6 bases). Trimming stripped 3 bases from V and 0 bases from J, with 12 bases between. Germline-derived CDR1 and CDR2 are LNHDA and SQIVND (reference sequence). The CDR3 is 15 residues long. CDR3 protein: CASSIAGVSSYEQYF. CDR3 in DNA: TGTGCCAGTAGTATCGCAGGGGTCAGCTCCTACGAGCAGTACTTC.

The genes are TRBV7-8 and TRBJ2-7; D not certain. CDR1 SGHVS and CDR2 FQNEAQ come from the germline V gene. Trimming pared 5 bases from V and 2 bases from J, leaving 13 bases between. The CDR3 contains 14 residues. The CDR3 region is CASSPRHTTYEQYF. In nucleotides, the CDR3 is TGTGCCAGCAGCCCCCGACACACGACCTACGAGCAGTACTTC.

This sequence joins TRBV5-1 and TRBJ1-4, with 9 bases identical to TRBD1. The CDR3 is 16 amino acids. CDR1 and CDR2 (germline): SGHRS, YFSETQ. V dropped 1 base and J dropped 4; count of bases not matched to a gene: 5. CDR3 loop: CASSLTPGQGNEKLFF. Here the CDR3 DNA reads TGCGCCAGCAGCTTGACCCCGGGACAGGGTAATGAAAAACTGTTTTTT.

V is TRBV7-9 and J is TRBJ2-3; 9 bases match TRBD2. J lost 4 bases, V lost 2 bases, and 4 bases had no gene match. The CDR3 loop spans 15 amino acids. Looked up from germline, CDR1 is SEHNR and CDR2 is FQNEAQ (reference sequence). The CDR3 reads CASSLQGLAPDTQYF. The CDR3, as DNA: TGTGCCAGCAGCTTACAAGGACTAGCGCCAGATACGCAGTATTTT.

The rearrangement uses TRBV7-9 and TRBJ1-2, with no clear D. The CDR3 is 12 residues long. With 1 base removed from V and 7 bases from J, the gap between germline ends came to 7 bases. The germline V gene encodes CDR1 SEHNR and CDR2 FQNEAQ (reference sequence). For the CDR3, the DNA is TGTGCCAGCAGCTTAGAAGAGGGTGGCTACACCTTC. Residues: CASSLEEGGYTF.

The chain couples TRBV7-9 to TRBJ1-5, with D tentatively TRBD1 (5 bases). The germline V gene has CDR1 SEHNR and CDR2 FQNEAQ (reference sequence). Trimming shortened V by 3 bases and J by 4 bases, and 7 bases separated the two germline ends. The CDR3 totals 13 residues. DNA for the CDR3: TGTGCCAGCAGCTTGGGGGAAAATCAGCCCCAGCATTTT. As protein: CASSLGENQPQHF.

CDR3 region: CASSQDRGQGNTEAFF. Written as DNA, the CDR3 is TGTGCCAGCAGCCAAGACAGGGGGCAAGGGAACACTGAAGCTTTCTTT. The J gene is TRBJ1-1, the V gene TRBV7-9; 10 bases map to TRBD1. The CDR3 has 16 amino acids. The germline V gene has CDR1 SEHNR and CDR2 FQNEAQ (reference sequence). V was clipped by 5 bases and J by 1 base; unmatched bases: 7.

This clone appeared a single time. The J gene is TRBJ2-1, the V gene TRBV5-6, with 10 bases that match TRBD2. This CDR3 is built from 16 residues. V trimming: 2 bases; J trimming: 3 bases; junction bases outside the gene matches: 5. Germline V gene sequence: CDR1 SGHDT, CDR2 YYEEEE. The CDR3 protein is CASSFHQRGGYNEQFF. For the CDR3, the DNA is TGTGCCAGCAGCTTCCATCAGCGGGGGGGCTACAATGAGCAGTTCTTC.

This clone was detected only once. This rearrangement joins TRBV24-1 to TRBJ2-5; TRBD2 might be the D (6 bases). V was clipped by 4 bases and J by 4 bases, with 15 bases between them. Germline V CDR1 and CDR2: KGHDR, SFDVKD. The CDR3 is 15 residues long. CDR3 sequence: CATSDPGRGRETQYF. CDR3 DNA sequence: TGTGCCACCAGTGACCCGGGACGGGGGAGAGAGACCCAGTACTTC.

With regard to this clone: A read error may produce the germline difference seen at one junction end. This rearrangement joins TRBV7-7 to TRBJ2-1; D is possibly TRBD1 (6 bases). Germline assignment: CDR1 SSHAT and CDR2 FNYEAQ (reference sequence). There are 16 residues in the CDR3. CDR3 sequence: CASSLAGESSYNEQFF. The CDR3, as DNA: TGTGCTAGCAGCTTAGCAGGGGAGAGCTCCTACAATGAGCAGTTCTTC.

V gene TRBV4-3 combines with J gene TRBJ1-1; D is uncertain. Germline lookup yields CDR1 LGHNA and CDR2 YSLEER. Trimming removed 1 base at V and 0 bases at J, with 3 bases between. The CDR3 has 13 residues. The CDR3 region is CASSQAMNTEAFF. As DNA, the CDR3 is TGCGCCAGCAGCCAAGCAATGAACACTGAAGCTTTCTTT.

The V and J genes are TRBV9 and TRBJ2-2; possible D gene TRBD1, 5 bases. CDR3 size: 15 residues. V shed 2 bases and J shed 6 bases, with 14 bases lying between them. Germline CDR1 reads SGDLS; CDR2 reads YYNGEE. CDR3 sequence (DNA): TGTGCCAGCAGCGTGATGACAGATTTAGCCGGGGAGCTGTTTTTT. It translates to CASSVMTDLAGELFF.

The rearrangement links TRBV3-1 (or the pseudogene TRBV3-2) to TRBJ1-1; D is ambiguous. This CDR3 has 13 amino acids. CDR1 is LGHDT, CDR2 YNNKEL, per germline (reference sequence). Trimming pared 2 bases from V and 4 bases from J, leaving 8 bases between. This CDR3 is CASSQLSGTEAFF. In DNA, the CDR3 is TGTGCCAGCAGCCAACTCTCTGGCACTGAAGCTTTCTTT.

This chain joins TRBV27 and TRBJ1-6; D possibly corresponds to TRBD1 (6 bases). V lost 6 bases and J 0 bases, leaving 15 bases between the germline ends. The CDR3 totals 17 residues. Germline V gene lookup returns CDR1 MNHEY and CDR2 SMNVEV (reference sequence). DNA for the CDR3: TGTGCCAGCAGCAAAAGACAGGCGAGCTCCTATAATTCACCCCTCCACTTT. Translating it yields CASSKRQASSYNSPLHF.

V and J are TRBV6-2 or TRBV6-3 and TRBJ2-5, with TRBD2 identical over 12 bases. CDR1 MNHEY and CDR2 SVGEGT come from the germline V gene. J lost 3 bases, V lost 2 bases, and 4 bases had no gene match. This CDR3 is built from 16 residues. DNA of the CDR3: TGTGCCAGCAGTTACGCGACTAGCGGGGGAGAAGAGACCCAGTACTTC. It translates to CASSYATSGGEETQYF.

CDR3: CASSLGRNQPQHF. The CDR3 DNA reads TGTGCCAGCAGCTTAGGCCGCAATCAGCCCCAGCATTTT. This chain connects TRBV5-6 to TRBJ1-5; D is ambiguous. Germline loops: CDR1 SGHDT, CDR2 YYEEEE. The CDR3 contains 13 residues. The V gene lost 2 bases and the J gene lost 2 bases, with 5 bases spanning the gap.

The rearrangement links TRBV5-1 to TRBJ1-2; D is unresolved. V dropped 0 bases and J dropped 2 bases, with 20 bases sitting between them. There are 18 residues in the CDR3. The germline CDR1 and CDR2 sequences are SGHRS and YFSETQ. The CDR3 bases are TGCGCCAGCAGCTTGGCGCTCAGGAGCCACCTGGAGAACTATGGCTACACCTTC. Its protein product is CASSLALRSHLENYGYTF.

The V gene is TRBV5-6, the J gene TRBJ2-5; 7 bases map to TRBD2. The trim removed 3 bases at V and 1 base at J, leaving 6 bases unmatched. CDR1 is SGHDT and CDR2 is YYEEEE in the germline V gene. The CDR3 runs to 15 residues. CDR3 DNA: TGTGCCAGCAGCTCCTCAGGCGGGGGCCAAGAGACCCAGTACTTC. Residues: CASSSSGGGQETQYF.

The DNA of the CDR3 is TGTGCCAGCAGCGTTACTAGCGGGGGGGCTAGGGGATCCTACGAGCAGTACTTC. The encoded protein is CASSVTSGGARGSYEQYF. The chain has TRBV9 and TRBJ2-7, with TRBD2 matching over 13 bases. The J segment lost 1 base and the V segment lost 2 bases, leaving 9 bases of the junction unmatched. The germline CDR1 and CDR2 sequences are SGDLS and YYNGEE. The CDR3 runs 18 residues.

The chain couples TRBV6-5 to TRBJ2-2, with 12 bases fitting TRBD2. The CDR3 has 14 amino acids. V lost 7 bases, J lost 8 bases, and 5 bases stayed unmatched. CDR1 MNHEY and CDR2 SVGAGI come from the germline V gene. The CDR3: CASTTSGGPGELFF. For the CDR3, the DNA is TGTGCCAGCACCACTAGCGGGGGGCCGGGGGAGCTGTTTTTT.

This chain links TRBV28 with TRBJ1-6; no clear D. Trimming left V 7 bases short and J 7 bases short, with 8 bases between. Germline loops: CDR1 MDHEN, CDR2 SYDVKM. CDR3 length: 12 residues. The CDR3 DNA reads TGTGCCAGCATGGGTGAAAATTCACCCCTCCACTTT. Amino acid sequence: CASMGENSPLHF. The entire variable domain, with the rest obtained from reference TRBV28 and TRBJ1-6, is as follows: DVKVTQSSRYLVKRTGEKVFLECVQDMDHENMFWYRQDPGLGLRLIYFSYDVKMKEKGDIPEGYSVSREKKERFSLILESASTNQTSMYLCASMGENSPLHFGNGTRLTVT.

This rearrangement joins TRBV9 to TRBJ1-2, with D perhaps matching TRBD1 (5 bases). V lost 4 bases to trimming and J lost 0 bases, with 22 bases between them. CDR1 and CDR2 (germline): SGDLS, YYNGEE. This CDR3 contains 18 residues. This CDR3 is CASSPTAGAPTANYGYTF. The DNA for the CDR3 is TGTGCCAGCAGCCCAACCGCTGGGGCACCAACAGCTAACTATGGCTACACCTTC.

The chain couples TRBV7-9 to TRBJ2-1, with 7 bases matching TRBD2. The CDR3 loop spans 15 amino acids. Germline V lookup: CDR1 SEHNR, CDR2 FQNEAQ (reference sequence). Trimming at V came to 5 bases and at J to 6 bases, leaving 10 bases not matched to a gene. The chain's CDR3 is CASSQTSLGRNEQFF. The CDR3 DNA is TGTGCCAGCAGCCAGACTAGCTTGGGACGCAATGAGCAGTTCTTC.

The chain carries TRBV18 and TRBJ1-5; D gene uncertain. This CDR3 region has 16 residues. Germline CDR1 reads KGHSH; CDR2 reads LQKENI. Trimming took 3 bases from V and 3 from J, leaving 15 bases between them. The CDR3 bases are TGTGCCAGCTCACCCTGGACCGCAGGAGACAATCAGCCCCAGCATTTT. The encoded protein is CASSPWTAGDNQPQHF.

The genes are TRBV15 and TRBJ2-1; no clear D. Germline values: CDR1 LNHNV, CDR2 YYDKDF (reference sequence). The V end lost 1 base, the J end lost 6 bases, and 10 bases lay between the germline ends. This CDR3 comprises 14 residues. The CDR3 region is CATSRGRLGNEQFF. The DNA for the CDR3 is TGTGCCACCAGCAGAGGGCGTCTCGGCAATGAGCAGTTCTTC.